This T cell receptor beta chain appears in the sequencing data of a study of blood T cell repertoires in COVID-19. Study information: From T cells, B-cell-depleted T cells, or PBMCs came the material, which was cDNA or gDNA.

V lost 5 bases, J lost 3 bases, and 9 bases stayed unmatched. In germline, CDR1 is SGHAT, CDR2 FQDESV (reference sequence). The CDR3 loop spans 15 amino acids. This clone was detected a few times. Methods used by the authors: How many nucleated cells were present was estimated from reference gene primer amplification. TCRdb's copy holds only in-frame clones and misses some; the assay was immunoSEQ multiplex PCR. The DNA gave D and trimming, while V, J and clone size come from that table. The data show around 380,000 clones, roughly 80% seen once. The specimen sequenced was peripheral blood. The chain combines TRBV11-1 with TRBJ2-5; 7 bases fit TRBD2. The sequence came from a human donor with acute or convalescent COVID-19. The donor label of this sample is uncertain. CDR3 in amino acids: CASSPGRLEKETQYF. The CDR3 region has the DNA TGTGCCAGCAGCCCCGGGAGGCTGGAGAAAGAGACCCAGTACTTC.